These 9 T cell receptor beta chains were all obtained from the same sample, sequenced in a study of shared clonotypes between healthy human individuals. Generated by immunoSEQ multiplex PCR, the TCRdb table keeps only in-frame clones and is missing some. Here the sample spans about 2.4 million clones, over 85% being singletons. The sequencing input was naive CD4+ T cells sorted from blood. The subset: CD45RA+ positively selected. Source of these receptors: a man aged 18 to 35 in good health.

The V and J genes are TRBV27 and TRBJ1-1, with 9 nucleotides matching TRBD1. V shed 5 bases, J shed 4 bases, and the junction held 14 bases outside the gene matches. CDR3 length: 17 residues. Germline lookup yields CDR1 MNHEY and CDR2 SMNVEV (reference sequence). CDR3 protein: CASSPVPGQGRATEAFF. The CDR3 DNA follows: TGTGCCAGCAGTCCCGTGCCGGGACAGGGAAGGGCCACTGAAGCTTTCTTT.

The gene calls are TRBV11-1 and TRBJ2-2, with 10 bases that match TRBD2. Germline V gene sequence: CDR1 SGHAT, CDR2 FQDESV (reference sequence). The V segment lost 4 bases and the J segment 7 bases; nucleotides outside the gene matches: 6. The length of the CDR3 is 15 residues. CDR3 in DNA: TGTGCCAGCAGCTCGAGCGGGGGGGCAAGCGGGGAGCTGTTTTTT. Translation gives CASSSSGGASGELFF.

The V and J genes are TRBV29-1 and TRBJ2-3, with TRBD2 matching over 11 bases. V was clipped by 5 bases and J by 2 bases; unmatched bases: 3. The germline V gene encodes CDR1 SQVTM and CDR2 ANQGSEA. CDR3 length equals 14 residues. The CDR3 region has the DNA TGCAGCGTTCTAGCGGGGGGCTCCACAGATACGCAGTATTTT. Translation gives CSVLAGGSTDTQYF.

This chain connects TRBV7-9 to TRBJ1-5, with D uncertain. V was pared by 5 bases and J by 4 bases, with 6 bases between. The CDR3 covers 12 residues. Germline V gene data show CDR1 as SEHNR and CDR2 as FQNEAQ (reference sequence). As DNA, the CDR3 is TGTGCCAGCAGCGCGAATAATCAGCCCCAGCATTTT. Translated: CASSANNQPQHF.

The V call is TRBV18, the J call TRBJ1-2; 9 bases align to TRBD1. The CDR3 sequence is 15 residues long. V trimming: 6 bases; J trimming: 3 bases; junction bases outside the gene matches: 8. CDR1 is KGHSH, CDR2 LQKENI, per germline. The CDR3 nucleotides are TGTGCCAGCTCCGAGAGACAGGGGGTTGACTATGGCTACACCTTC. This translates into CASSERQGVDYGYTF.

This clone occurred once. The V call is TRBV10-3, the J call TRBJ2-7; D is undetermined. The CDR3 is 15 residues long. Trimming stripped 0 bases from V and 3 bases from J, with 12 bases between. Germline V gives CDR1 ENHRY, CDR2 SYGVKD. The CDR3 DNA follows: TGTGCCATCAGTGAGTCGAAGGTAAAGGACTACGAGCAGTACTTC. This sequence encodes CAISESKVKDYEQYF.

The chain couples TRBV6-5 to TRBJ1-3; D is unclear. V was shortened by 6 bases and J by 9 bases, with 21 bases between the two germline ends. This CDR3 has 15 amino acids. In germline, CDR1 is MNHEY, CDR2 SVGAGI. CDR3 nucleotides: TGTGCCAGCAGAACCGGGCTCCTCCCGCGGGGCACCATATATTTT. Protein sequence: CASRTGLLPRGTIYF.

CDR3 DNA sequence: TGTGCCAGCAGCCGTAAGACTAGCGGGGGAGATACGCAGTATTTT. Residues: CASSRKTSGGDTQYF. The rearrangement joins TRBV6-5 to TRBJ2-3; 12 nucleotides line up with TRBD2. With V trimmed by 6 bases and J by 5 bases, 6 bases remained unmatched. The CDR3 extends over 15 amino acids. The germline V gene has CDR1 MNHEY and CDR2 SVGAGI.

J is TRBJ2-2 and V is TRBV28, with D possibly being TRBD1 (6 bases). Deletions cut 8 bases from V and 0 bases from J, with 10 bases between. Germline lookup yields CDR1 MDHEN and CDR2 SYDVKM. This CDR3 contains 14 residues. CDR3 sequence reads: CASLGQTNTGELFF. The DNA for the CDR3 is TGTGCCAGCCTGGGACAAACGAACACCGGGGAGCTGTTTTTT.